A selection of T cell receptor beta chains follows, all from one sample in a study of CD8 T cells in ankylosing spondylitis. Using its own MiXCR run on the 5' RACE reads, TCRdb lists one record per CDR3 protein. This sample has under 250,000 distinct CDR3 sequences, with 20% to 30% found just once. Source material: blood, either unsorted or a sorted T cell fraction (not recorded which). These receptors all stem from a male donor with ankylosing spondylitis or in good health (not recorded which). CDR3s include the opening cysteine and the closing phenylalanine or tryptophan. The order of the fields is D gene, J gene, V gene, clone size, CDR3 DNA, CDR3 protein. The D gene is left open where the match is weak. Clone size, where shown, is once, few, many, or a class for clones that have expanded.

TRBD1,TRBJ1-2,TRBV5-5,many,TGTGCCAGCAGCTTGCAGGGGGCGCGGGGCTATGGCTACACCTTC,CASSLQGARGYGYTF
.,TRBJ2-5,TRBV20-1,.,TGCAGTGCTAGTTTGGCTCTAACCGGGGGGACCCAGTACTTC,CSASLALTGGTQYF
.,TRBJ2-3,TRBV5-1,.,TGCGCCAGCAGCTCGTCCGGGACCCAAAACAGGGATACGCAGTATTTT,CASSSSGTQNRDTQYF
.,TRBJ1-1,TRBV20-1,few,TGCAGTGCCAGAGGCGAGGGATTGAACACTGAAGCTTTCTTT,CSARGEGLNTEAFF
.,TRBJ1-2,TRBV20-1,many,TGCAGTGCTAGAATTGGGGCAGTACACTATGGCTACACCTTC,CSARIGAVHYGYTF
.,TRBJ2-5,TRBV20-1,.,TGCAGTGCTAGAGAGGACTACCAAGAGACCCAGTACTTC,CSAREDYQETQYF
TRBD1,TRBJ2-5,TRBV27,many,TGTGCCAGCAGTTTGGGGCAGGGGGCACGAGAGACCCAGTACTTC,CASSLGQGARETQYF
TRBD1,TRBJ2-7,TRBV7-2,few,TGTGCCAGCAGCTCCCGAGGACAGGGAAGCTCCTACGAGCAGTACTTC,CASSSRGQGSSYEQYF
.,TRBJ2-5,TRBV7-6,many,TGTGCCAGCAGCTCGGCTGGCGGTGGGGAGACCCAGTACTTC,CASSSAGGGETQYF
.,TRBJ1-1,TRBV2,many,TGTGCCAGCAGTTGGGGACAAACGATGAACACTGAAGCTTTCTTT,CASSWGQTMNTEAFF
.,TRBJ2-7,TRBV4-3,many,TGCGCCAGCAGCCAAGATAGTGGGGCAGGGAATCTCAAATCGGGCGAGCAGTACTTC,CASSQDSGAGNLKSGEQYF
TRBD1,TRBJ1-2,TRBV20-1,few,TGCAGTGCTCCCGGGACAGGGGGCGTAAAGGGCTATGGCTACACCTTC,CSAPGTGGVKGYGYTF
.,TRBJ2-3,TRBV15,many,TGTGCCACCAGCAAAGACGGGGACGTGGATACGCAGTATTTT,CATSKDGDVDTQYF
.,TRBJ2-5,TRBV7-9,many,TGTGCCAGCAGCTTAAACCAGGAAGAGACCCAGTACTTC,CASSLNQEETQYF
.,TRBJ1-1,TRBV18,.,TGTGCCAGCTCACCAATTAGGGTTGAAGCTTTCTTT,CASSPIRVEAFF